The 18 T cell receptor beta chains below come from one sample, sequenced in a study of OX40 agonist ivuxolimab in advanced cancers. Only in-frame clones appear in the TCRdb table, and some are missing; sequencing was by immunoSEQ multiplex PCR. Counted here are some 100,000 clones, around 84% occurring once; the ten biggest clones make up approximately 1.2%. The source material was CD4+ or CD8+ T cells sorted from blood, sampled in a trial of the OX40 agonist ivuxolimab. All receptors derive from an adult with an advanced solid tumor such as melanoma, head and neck, liver or kidney cancer.

The chain carries TRBV18 and TRBJ2-6; 9 bases match TRBD1. Trimming removed 1 base from V and 1 base from J; junction bases left unmatched: 5. This CDR3 contains 18 residues. Germline V gives CDR1 KGHSH, CDR2 LQKENI. For the CDR3, the DNA is TGTGCCAGCTCACCACAGGGACAGGGAAAATCTGGGGCCAACGTCCTGACTTTC. It specifies CASSPQGQGKSGANVLTF.

The V and J genes are TRBV5-8 and TRBJ1-6; the match to TRBD1 covers 8 bases. Germline loops: CDR1 SGHTS, CDR2 YDEGEE. The CDR3 is 15 amino acids. With V trimmed by 7 bases and J by 8 bases, 11 bases remained unmatched. This CDR3 reads CASSLEGQVDSPLHF. For the CDR3, the DNA is TGTGCCAGCTCCCTGGAGGGACAGGTGGATTCACCCCTCCACTTT.

J is TRBJ1-5 and V is TRBV15; 9 nucleotides line up with TRBD1. The V segment lost 1 base and the J segment 3 bases; nucleotides outside the gene matches: 4. The CDR3 is 16 residues long. Per germline, CDR1 LNHNV and CDR2 YYDKDF (reference sequence). In DNA form, the CDR3 reads TGTGCCACCAGCAGAGCAGGACAGGGGCCCAATCAGCCCCAGCATTTT. Amino acid sequence: CATSRAGQGPNQPQHF.

The chain couples TRBV27 to TRBJ2-7; 7 nucleotides match TRBD1. There are 15 residues in the CDR3. V shed 5 bases, J shed 0 bases, and the junction held 7 bases outside the gene matches. Germline assignment: CDR1 MNHEY and CDR2 SMNVEV (reference sequence). In DNA form, the CDR3 reads TGTGCCAGCAGTCCTTCCGGGACAGCCTCCTACGAGCAGTACGTC. This encodes CASSPSGTASYEQYV.

This chain joins TRBV9 and TRBJ2-7; D remains ambiguous. Trimming took 0 bases from V and 5 from J, leaving 12 bases between them. Germline loops: CDR1 SGDLS, CDR2 YYNGEE. The CDR3 runs 14 residues. For the CDR3, the DNA is TGTGCCAGCAGCGTAGGAGCTGTGGTGGACGAGCAGTACTTC. Its translation is CASSVGAVVDEQYF.

This clone was counted a single time. The V call is TRBV28, the J call TRBJ2-7; no clear D. Germline V gene lookup returns CDR1 MDHEN and CDR2 SYDVKM. The CDR3 is 15 residues long. Deletions cut 3 bases from V and 1 base from J, with 13 bases between. CDR3 DNA sequence: TGTGCCAGCAGTTTCCAACAATACAGTTCCTACGAGCAGTACTTC. Its protein is CASSFQQYSSYEQYF.

The chain has TRBV7-2 and TRBJ2-3, with TRBD2 as a possible D gene (7 bases). The CDR3 is 15 residues long. Between the trimmed V and J ends, which lost 4 bases and 9 bases, there was a span of 20 bases. Germline V gene data show CDR1 as SGHTA and CDR2 as FQGNSA. CDR3 protein: CASSSGVAGGGTQYF. In DNA form, the CDR3 reads TGTGCCAGCAGCTCAGGGGTAGCGGGCGGAGGCACGCAGTATTTT.

The rearrangement uses TRBV28 and TRBJ2-3; the D gene is possibly TRBD2 (7 bases). V was shortened by 5 bases and J by 5 bases, with 11 bases between the two germline ends. From germline, CDR1 is MDHEN and CDR2 SYDVKM. The CDR3 covers 13 residues. The CDR3 reads CASSRGGKDTQYF. The CDR3 DNA sequence: TGTGCCAGCAGTCGCGGGGGCAAAGATACGCAGTATTTT. Complete variable domain (other parts from reference TRBV28 and TRBJ2-3): DVKVTQSSRYLVKRTGEKVFLECVQDMDHENMFWYRQDPGLGLRLIYFSYDVKMKEKGDIPEGYSVSREKKERFSLILESASTNQTSMYLCASSRGGKDTQYFGPGTRLTVL.

V usage is TRBV4-3 and J usage is TRBJ2-7; D may be TRBD1 or TRBD2 (5 bases each). CDR1 is LGHNA and CDR2 is YSLEER in the germline V gene. The V end lost 3 bases, the J end lost 3 bases, and 18 bases lay between the germline ends. The CDR3 contains 16 residues. Written as DNA, the CDR3 is TGCGCCAGCAGCCAGAGCGCCGGGACCGCGGACTACGAGCAGTACTTC. Protein: CASSQSAGTADYEQYF.

The chain employs TRBV7-3 and TRBJ2-1; 10 bases are shared with TRBD2. The CDR3 extends over 15 amino acids. The V gene end was trimmed by 5 bases and the J gene end by 9 bases; junction bases not matched to a gene: 10. Germline V CDR1 and CDR2: SGHTA, FQGTGA. The CDR3 DNA reads as TGTGCCAGCAGCCCCACTAGCGGGGTGTTGGGTGAGCAGTTCTTC. Protein product: CASSPTSGVLGEQFF.

The gene calls are TRBV7-9 and TRBJ2-5, with 12 bases identical to TRBD1. Germline CDR1 SEHNR, CDR2 FQNEAQ (reference sequence). Unmatched junction bases numbered 4, after V lost 1 base and J lost 7 bases. The CDR3 covers 15 residues. CDR3 amino acids: CASSLGDRGHGTQYF. In DNA, the CDR3 is TGTGCCAGCAGCTTAGGGGACAGGGGGCACGGGACCCAGTACTTC. Filled out from reference TRBV7-9 and TRBJ2-5, the complete variable domain reads DTGVSQNPRHKITKRGQNVTFRCDPISEHNRLYWYRQTLGQGPEFLTYFQNEAQLEKSRLLSDRFSAERPKGSFSTLEIQRTEQGDSAMYLCASSLGDRGHGTQYFGPGTRLLVL.

This clone occurred once. CDR3 region: CASSLARRGVLPGNTIYF. DNA of the CDR3: TGTGCCAGCAGCTTAGCTCGTAGGGGCGTACTGCCTGGAAACACCATATATTTT. This sequence joins TRBV7-9 and TRBJ1-3, with D possibly being TRBD1 (5 bases). This CDR3 region has 18 residues. Germline V gives CDR1 SEHNR, CDR2 FQNEAQ (reference sequence). V was shortened by 0 bases and J by 2 bases, with 17 bases between the two germline ends.

The CDR3 loop reads CAILDRDATLSSGANVLTF. The CDR3 DNA reads TGTGCCATCCTCGACAGGGACGCTACTCTGAGCTCTGGGGCCAACGTCCTGACTTTC. The chain combines TRBV11-2 with TRBJ2-6, with 7 bases aligning to TRBD1. The germline CDR1 and CDR2 sequences are SGHAT and FQNNGV. The V and J ends lost 10 bases and 0 bases, in that order; junction bases with no gene match: 18. CDR3 size: 19 residues.

The chain employs TRBV4-1 and TRBJ2-1; weak D call: TRBD1 (6 bases). The CDR3 spans 13 residues. The V end was cut by 4 bases, the J end by 5 bases, with 9 bases between. Germline V gene lookup returns CDR1 MGHRA and CDR2 YSYEKL. The CDR3 DNA is TGCGCCAGCAGCCGCAGGGGCGACAATGAGCAGTTCTTC. Encoded protein: CASSRRGDNEQFF.

V usage is TRBV14 and J usage is TRBJ1-4, with 7 nucleotides matching TRBD1. CDR3 length: 15 amino acids. In germline, CDR1 is SGHDN, CDR2 FVKESK. The J segment lost 5 bases and the V segment lost 1 base, leaving 4 bases of the junction unmatched. The CDR3 DNA follows: TGTGCCAGCAGCCAAGGTGGGACAGTCAATGAAAAACTGTTTTTT. Translation: CASSQGGTVNEKLFF.

This rearrangement joins TRBV4-3 to TRBJ1-2; 7 bases are a match to TRBD1. Germline CDR1 LGHNA, CDR2 YSLEER. Trimming at V came to 0 bases and at J to 4 bases, leaving 5 bases not matched to a gene. The CDR3 length is 15 residues. CDR3 protein: CASSQDLGGVYGYTF. The CDR3 coding sequence is TGCGCCAGCAGCCAAGATCTAGGGGGCGTCTATGGCTACACCTTC.

This chain connects TRBV11-3 to TRBJ2-1; D may match TRBD1 or TRBD2 (5 bases each). In germline, CDR1 is SGHNT, CDR2 YENEEA. CDR3 length: 15 amino acids. V lost 2 bases to trimming and J lost 7 bases, with 15 bases between them. The CDR3 loop is CASSLHGTAPNEQFF. The CDR3 bases are TGTGCCAGCAGCTTACATGGGACGGCTCCTAATGAGCAGTTCTTC. The variable domain in full, completed from reference TRBV11-3 and TRBJ2-1, reads EAGVVQSPRYKIIEKKQPVAFWCNPISGHNTLYWYLQNLGQGPELLIRYENEEAVDDSQLPKDRFSAERLKGVDSTLKIQPAELGDSAVYLCASSLHGTAPNEQFFGPGTRLTVL.

This chain uses TRBV28 with TRBJ1-5, with a weak D call TRBD1 (6 bases). The CDR3 length is 17 residues. The germline V and J ends were trimmed by 2 bases and 6 bases, with 20 bases remaining between them. Germline CDR1 MDHEN, CDR2 SYDVKM. The CDR3: CASSLILTGFSGQPQHF. DNA for the CDR3: TGTGCCAGCAGTTTAATACTGACAGGTTTTTCGGGTCAGCCCCAGCATTTT.